The 26 T cell receptor beta chains below all came from one sample that was sequenced in a study of tumor and adjacent non-tumor tissue in lung cancer. Three rounds of nested PCR, following a modified ARM-PCR protocol, produced the TCRbeta library. In TCRdb, the multiplex PCR reads were re-called with MiXCR into one record per CDR3 protein. Among 90,000 to 110,000 distinct CDR3 sequences listed, about 63% were seen once. This sample's RNA came from whole unsorted tissue. This non-tumor lung sample came from over 3 cm beyond the tumor edge. Input material: distant non-tumor lung tissue. These receptors all stem from a man between 60 and 75 years old with non-small cell lung cancer.

The chain has TRBV24-1 and TRBJ2-5; the match to TRBD2 covers 11 bases. J gave up 1 base and V 5 bases, and 5 bases lay outside the gene matches. CDR1 and CDR2 (germline): KGHDR, SFDVKD. The CDR3 runs to 16 residues. The CDR3 protein is CATSASLAGVQETQYF. The DNA of the CDR3 is TGTGCCACCAGTGCCTCACTAGCGGGAGTCCAAGAGACCCAGTACTTC.

This clonotype was detected ten times or more. The chain has TRBV4-1 and TRBJ2-7; D assignment may be TRBD1 or TRBD2 (6 bases each). CDR3 size: 15 residues. The V end was cut by 0 bases, the J end by 3 bases, with 12 bases between. In germline, CDR1 is MGHRA, CDR2 YSYEKL. CDR3 coding DNA: TGCGCCAGCAGCCAAGAAGGCGGGACAAGCTACGAGCAGTACTTC. This gives the protein CASSQEGGTSYEQYF.

As concerns this clonotype: A read error may be the cause here, since a much bigger clone is one base away. Because the CDR3 is missing its conserved closing phenylalanine or tryptophan, this is likely a read error. The chain uses TRBV12-3 or TRBV12-4 and TRBJ2-7; TRBD2 agrees at 13 bases. This CDR3 comprises 15 residues. The CDR3 sequence: CASRPGTSGIYGQYL. DNA for the CDR3: TGTGCCAGCAGGCCGGGGACTAGCGGGATCTACGGGCAGTACCTC.

As to this clonotype: An end of the junction does not agree with germline; a read error may underlie this. The chain recombines TRBV11-1 with TRBJ2-7; D is unclear. The CDR3 sequence is 13 residues long. Germline CDR1 reads SGHAT; CDR2 reads FQDESV (reference sequence). CDR3 sequence (DNA): TGCGCCAGCAGCCTTTCTGTTGGTGAGTCGCAGTACTTC. It yields the protein CASSLSVGESQYF.

Concerning this clonotype itself: This may arise from a read error, as a much more abundant clone is one base away. It is likely a read error, because the conserved phenylalanine at the end of the CDR3 is missing. V is TRBV12-3 or TRBV12-4 and J is TRBJ1-1, with a tentative D call TRBD1 (5 bases). CDR3 size: 16 residues. The V end lost 3 bases, the J end lost 1 base, and 15 bases lay between the germline ends. The CDR3 sequence: CASSFRRGRKNTEAFL. For the CDR3, the DNA is TGTGCCAGCAGTTTCCGACGGGGACGGAAGAACACTGAAGCTTTCCTT.

With regard to this clonotype: Being one base from a much bigger clone, this may be a read error. The V call is TRBV20-1, the J call TRBJ1-2; a weak D match, TRBD1 (5 bases). The CDR3 has 13 amino acids. Germline loops: CDR1 DFQATT, CDR2 SNEGSKA (reference sequence). CDR3 in DNA: TGCAGTGCTAGCCCCTCGGGGACCTATGGCTGCACCTTC. This codes for CSASPSGTYGCTF.

V gene TRBV12-3 or TRBV12-4 combines with J gene TRBJ2-7; D possibly corresponds to TRBD1 (6 bases). The V end lost 5 bases, the J end lost 5 bases, and 13 bases lay between the germline ends. This CDR3 is built from 13 residues. CDR3: CASSIPGAHEQYF. CDR3 sequence (DNA): TGTGCCAGCAGTATCCCAGGGGCCCACGAGCAGTACTTC.

As regards this clonotype: The junction departs from germline at one end; a sequencing error may be responsible. This chain joins TRBV10-3 and TRBJ2-3; no firm D call. CDR3 length equals 14 residues. CDR1 is ENHRY, CDR2 SYGVKD, per germline. CDR3 sequence: CAISARKGSDSQYF. DNA of the CDR3: TGTGCCATCTCGGCAAGGAAAGGGTCAGATTCGCAGTATTTT.

Of note for this clonotype: One base away lies a much larger clone, so this may be a sequencing read error. The rearrangement links TRBV5-1 to TRBJ2-1; 12 bases agree with TRBD1. This CDR3 region has 16 residues. Germline V CDR1 and CDR2: SGHRS, YFSETQ. Trimming removed 5 bases from V and 3 bases from J; junction bases left unmatched: 6. CDR3 protein: CASRPGTGGRYNEQFF. The DNA for the CDR3 is TGCGCCAGCAGACCCGGGACAGGGGGCCGCTACAATGAGCAGTTCTTC.

This clonotype has a count of ten or more. The gene calls are TRBV5-5 and TRBJ1-5; unclear D gene. The CDR3 sequence is 17 residues long. Germline-derived CDR1 and CDR2 are SGHKS and YYEKEE (reference sequence). V was cut by 4 bases and J by 5 bases, with 22 bases left in between. The chain's CDR3 is CASSDYPSSLGDQPQHF. CDR3 DNA: TGTGCCAGCAGCGATTATCCTTCGTCCCTTGGTGATCAGCCCCAGCATTTT.

This clonotype was seen many times. The chain couples TRBV6-2 or TRBV6-3 to TRBJ1-5, with D unclear. Trimming cost V 6 bases and J 4 bases, with 10 bases left between them. The length of the CDR3 is 13 residues. Germline V lookup: CDR1 MNHEY, CDR2 SVGEGT. The CDR3 nucleotides are TGTGCCAGCAGACGGACGGGTAATCAGCCCCAGCATTTT. Translation gives CASRRTGNQPQHF.

As concerns this clonotype: At one boundary the junction diverges from the germline segment, which might be a read error. The rearrangement joins TRBV7-9 to TRBJ1-1; D ambiguous. CDR1 is SEHNR, CDR2 FQNEAQ, per germline (reference sequence). The CDR3 has 14 residues. The CDR3 reads CASSLLGSSTEAVF. CDR3 DNA: TGTGCCAGCAGCTTATTAGGATCGAGCACTGAAGCTGTCTTT.

Comment on this clonotype: Since the CDR3 does not end with the conserved phenylalanine or tryptophan, this likely comes from a read error. The V gene is TRBV6-1, the J gene TRBJ2-7; the D gene is possibly TRBD2 (8 bases). The germline gives CDR1 MNHNS, CDR2 SASEGT. The CDR3 has 13 residues. The V and J ends lost 6 bases and 6 bases respectively, with 15 bases between them. The CDR3 DNA sequence: TGTGCCAGCAGAGGGGACAGCGGGGGCGAGCAGTACCTC. As protein: CASRGDSGGEQYL.

This clonotype was detected ten times or more. The chain recombines TRBV7-9 with TRBJ1-4, with a possible D match to TRBD1 (6 bases). V shed 5 bases and J shed 8 bases, with 18 bases lying between them. This CDR3 comprises 15 residues. From germline, CDR1 is SEHNR and CDR2 FQNEAQ (reference sequence). The CDR3 DNA reads TGTGCCAGCAGCGTCACAGGGACCGCTCCGGAAAAACTGTTTTTT. Protein sequence: CASSVTGTAPEKLFF.

This clonotype was detected a few times. This clone may be a read error of a much larger clone one base away. This chain links TRBV6-1 with TRBJ2-7; D may match TRBD1 or TRBD2 (6 bases each). V was pared by 8 bases and J by 0 bases, with 17 bases between. Germline V lookup: CDR1 MNHNS, CDR2 SASEGT. CDR3 length: 15 amino acids. As DNA, the CDR3 is TGTGCCAGCGAACCCGAAGGGGGGAGCTCCTACGAGCAGTACTTC. It yields the protein CASEPEGGSSYEQYF.

Comment on this clonotype: This could be a read error, since a much larger clone is one nucleotide away. The V gene is TRBV7-2, the J gene TRBJ2-1; D is perhaps TRBD2 (6 bases). Trimming cost V 5 bases and J 0 bases, with 11 bases left between them. CDR1 is SGHTA, CDR2 FQGNSA, per germline. This CDR3 spans 15 amino acids. The CDR3 DNA reads as TGTACCAGCAGCCCACGGGGGAGCTCCTACAATGAGCAGTTCTTC. This encodes CTSSPRGSSYNEQFF.

Comments on this clonotype: At one end the junction does not follow the germline gene, possibly because of a read error. J is TRBJ2-1 and V is TRBV5-4, with 9 bases aligning to TRBD1. Germline V gene lookup returns CDR1 SGHNT and CDR2 YYREEE (reference sequence). This CDR3 spans 14 amino acids. This CDR3 is CASSSQDRGLEQFF. The CDR3 DNA reads as TGTGCCAGCAGCTCCCAGGACAGGGGTCTTGAGCAGTTTTTC.

This clonotype appeared a few times. This may be a read error: a much more frequent sequence differs by one nucleotide. This chain joins TRBV29-1 and TRBJ1-1, with 8 bases aligning to TRBD1. With 7 bases clipped from V and 5 bases from J, the junction kept 3 bases outside the gene matches. This CDR3 contains 11 residues. Germline CDR1 SQVTM, CDR2 ANQGSEA. CDR3 protein: CSEYRGTEAFF. The CDR3 nucleotides are TGCAGCGAGTACAGGGGGACTGAAGCTTTCTTT.

This clonotype was picked up many times. The chain couples TRBV5-1 to TRBJ2-2, with a possible D match to TRBD1 (5 bases). CDR1 is SGHRS, CDR2 YFSETQ, per germline. The length of the CDR3 is 17 residues. Deletions cut 1 base from V and 2 bases from J, with 15 bases between. This chain's CDR3 is CASSLKSGQKNTGELFF. The CDR3 region has the DNA TGCGCCAGCAGCTTGAAGTCAGGGCAGAAAAACACCGGGGAGCTGTTTTTT.

The sample holds many counts of this clonotype. The J gene is TRBJ2-2, the V gene TRBV12-3 or TRBV12-4, with D perhaps matching TRBD2 (5 bases). The CDR3 contains 14 residues. V lost 4 bases and J 2 bases, leaving 8 bases between the germline ends. Here the CDR3 DNA reads TGTGCCAGCAGTTCGGCGGGTAACACCGGGGAGCTGTTTTTT. Encoded protein: CASSSAGNTGELFF.

The chain links TRBV4-1 to TRBJ2-3; no firm D call. The DNA matches TRBJ1-5 better at its end, which makes the J call doubtful. The CDR3 runs 15 residues. CDR1 and CDR2 from the germline V gene are MGHRA and YSYEKL. The CDR3, as DNA: TGCGCCAGCAGGCAGGTAGGCGGATCAGGAGATACGCAGCATTTT. It encodes CASRQVGGSGDTQHF.

This chain connects TRBV2 to TRBJ2-1; the D call may be TRBD1 or TRBD2 (5 bases each). CDR1 SNHLY and CDR2 FYNNEI come from the germline V gene. The CDR3 runs to 16 residues. Trimming left V 7 bases short and J 2 bases short, with 18 bases between. DNA of the CDR3: TGTGCCAGCAATGGTCCTGGGGACCAGGCCTACAATGAGCAGTTCTTC. The encoded protein is CASNGPGDQAYNEQFF. The whole variable domain, filled in from reference TRBV2 and TRBJ2-1, reads EPEVTQTPSHQVTQMGQEVILRCVPISNHLYFYWYRQILGQKVEFLVSFYNNEISEKSEIFDDQFSVERPDGSNFTLKIRSTKLEDSAMYFCASNGPGDQAYNEQFFGPGTRLTVL.

In the case of this clonotype: An end of the junction does not agree with germline; a read error may underlie this. The chain is built from TRBV7-2 and TRBJ2-3, with 10 bases aligning to TRBD2. The CDR3 runs 16 residues. Germline lookup yields CDR1 SGHTA and CDR2 FQGNSA. The CDR3 DNA reads TGTGTCAGCAGCAGTAGCGGGGGGAGTCTAGCAGATACGCAGTATTTT. Its translation is CVSSSSGGSLADTQYF. Full variable domain (missing parts from reference TRBV7-2 and TRBJ2-3): GAGVSQSPSNKVTEKGKDVELRCDPISGHTALYWYRQSLGQGLEFLIYFQGNSAPDKSGLPSDRFSAERTGGSVSTLTIQRTQQEDSAVYLCVSSSSGGSLADTQYFGPGTRLTVL.

This clonotype was detected a few times. A much larger clone lies one base from this, so it may be a read error. The chain links TRBV12-3 or TRBV12-4 to TRBJ1-2; the D gene is possibly TRBD1 (5 bases). The CDR3 consists of 14 residues. Trimming left V 6 bases short and J 3 bases short, with 14 bases between. CDR3 coding DNA: TGTGCCAGCAGCTGCAGGGAATCCTACTATGGCTACACCTTC. Protein product: CASSCRESYYGYTF.

As concerns this clonotype: One junction end does not reproduce the germline sequence, and a read error may be involved. The chain combines TRBV6-2 or TRBV6-3 with TRBJ2-1; 7 positions match TRBD2. This CDR3 spans 16 amino acids. CDR1 is MNHEY, CDR2 SVGEGT, per germline. CDR3 DNA: TGTGCCAGCAGTTGGCTAGCGGAGGTGACCTATAATGAGCTGTTCTTC. This sequence encodes CASSWLAEVTYNELFF.

The chain has TRBV29-1 and TRBJ2-7; 8 bases match TRBD1. The J call may be incorrect, as the DNA end agrees better with TRBJ2-1. Germline V gives CDR1 SQVTM, CDR2 ANQGSEA. The CDR3 is 12 amino acids. CDR3 loop: CSARTGTYEQFF. The CDR3 DNA is TGCAGCGCTCGGACAGGGACATACGAGCAGTTCTTC.